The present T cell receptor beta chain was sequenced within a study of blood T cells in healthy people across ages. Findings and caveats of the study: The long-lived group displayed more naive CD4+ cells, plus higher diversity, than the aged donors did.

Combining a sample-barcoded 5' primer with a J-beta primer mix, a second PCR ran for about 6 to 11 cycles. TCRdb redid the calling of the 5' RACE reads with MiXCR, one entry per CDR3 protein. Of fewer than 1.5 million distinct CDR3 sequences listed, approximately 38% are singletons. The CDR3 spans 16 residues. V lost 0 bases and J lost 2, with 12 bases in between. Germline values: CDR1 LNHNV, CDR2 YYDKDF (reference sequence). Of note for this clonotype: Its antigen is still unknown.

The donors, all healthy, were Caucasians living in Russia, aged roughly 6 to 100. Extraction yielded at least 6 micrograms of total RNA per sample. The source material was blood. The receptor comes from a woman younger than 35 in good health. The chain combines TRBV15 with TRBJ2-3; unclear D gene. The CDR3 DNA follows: TGTGCCACCAGCAGAGAGGAAACGGTCCTCACAGATACGCAGTATTTT. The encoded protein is CATSREETVLTDTQYF. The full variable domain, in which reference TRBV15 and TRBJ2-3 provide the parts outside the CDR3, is DAMVIQNPRYQVTQFGKPVTLSCSQTLNHNVMYWYQQKSSQAPKLLFHYYDKDFNNEADTPDNFQSRRPNTSFCFLDIRSPGLGDTAMYLCATSREETVLTDTQYFGPGTRLTVL.